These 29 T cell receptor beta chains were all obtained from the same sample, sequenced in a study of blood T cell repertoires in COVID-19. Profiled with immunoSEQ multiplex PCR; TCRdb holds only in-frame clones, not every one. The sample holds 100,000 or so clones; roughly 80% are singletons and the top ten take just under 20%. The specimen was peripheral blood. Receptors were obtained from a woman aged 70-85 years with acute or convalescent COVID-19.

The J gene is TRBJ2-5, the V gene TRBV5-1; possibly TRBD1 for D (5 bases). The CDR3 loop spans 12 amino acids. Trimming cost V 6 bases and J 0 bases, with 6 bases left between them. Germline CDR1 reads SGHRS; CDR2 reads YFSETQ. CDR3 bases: TGCGCCAGCAAGGGGTACCAAGAGACCCAGTACTTC. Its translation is CASKGYQETQYF. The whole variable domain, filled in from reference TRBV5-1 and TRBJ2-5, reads KAGVTQTPRYLIKTRGQQVTLSCSPISGHRSVSWYQQTPGQGLQFLFEYFSETQRNKGNFPGRFSGRQFSNSRSEMNVSTLELGDSALYLCASKGYQETQYFGPGTRLLVL.

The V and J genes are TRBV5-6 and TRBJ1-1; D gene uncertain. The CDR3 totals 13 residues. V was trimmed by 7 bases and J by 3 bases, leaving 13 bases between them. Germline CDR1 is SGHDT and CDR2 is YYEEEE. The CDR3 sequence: CASRRRLDTEAFF. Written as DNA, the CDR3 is TGTGCCAGCCGACGACGACTAGACACTGAAGCTTTCTTT.

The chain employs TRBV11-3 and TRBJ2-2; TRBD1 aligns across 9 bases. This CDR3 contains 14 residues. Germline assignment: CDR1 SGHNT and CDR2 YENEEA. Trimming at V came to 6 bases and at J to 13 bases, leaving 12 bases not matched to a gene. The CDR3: CASSLAGQGPALFF. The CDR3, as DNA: TGTGCCAGCAGTTTGGCGGGACAGGGCCCAGCGCTGTTTTTT. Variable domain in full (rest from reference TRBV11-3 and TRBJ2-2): EAGVVQSPRYKIIEKKQPVAFWCNPISGHNTLYWYLQNLGQGPELLIRYENEEAVDDSQLPKDRFSAERLKGVDSTLKIQPAELGDSAVYLCASSLAGQGPALFFGEGSRLTVL.

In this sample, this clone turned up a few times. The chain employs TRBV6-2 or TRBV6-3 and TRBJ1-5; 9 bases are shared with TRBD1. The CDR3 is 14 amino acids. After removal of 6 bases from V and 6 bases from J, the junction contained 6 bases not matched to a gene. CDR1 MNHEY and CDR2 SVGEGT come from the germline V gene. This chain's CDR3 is CASSVTGGGQPQHF. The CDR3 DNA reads TGTGCCAGCAGCGTTACAGGGGGCGGTCAGCCCCAGCATTTT.

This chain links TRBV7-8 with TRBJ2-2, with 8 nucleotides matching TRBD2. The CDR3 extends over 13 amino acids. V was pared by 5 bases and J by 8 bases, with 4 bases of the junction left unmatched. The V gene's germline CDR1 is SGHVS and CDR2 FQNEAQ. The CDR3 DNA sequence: TGTGCCAGCAGCATTTTAGCGGGGGGGGAGCTGTTTTTT. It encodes CASSILAGGELFF. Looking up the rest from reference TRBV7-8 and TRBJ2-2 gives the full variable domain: GAGVSQSPRYKVAKRGQDVALRCDPISGHVSLFWYQQALGQGPEFLTYFQNEAQLDKSGLPSDRFFAERPEGSVSTLKIQRTQQEDSAVYLCASSILAGGELFFGEGSRLTVL.

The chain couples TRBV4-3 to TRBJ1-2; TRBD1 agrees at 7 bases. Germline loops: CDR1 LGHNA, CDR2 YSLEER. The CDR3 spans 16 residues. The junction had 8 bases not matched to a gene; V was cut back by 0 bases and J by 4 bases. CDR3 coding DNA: TGCGCCAGCAGCCAAGATGCCCGACAGGGTGCCTATGGCTACACCTTC. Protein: CASSQDARQGAYGYTF.

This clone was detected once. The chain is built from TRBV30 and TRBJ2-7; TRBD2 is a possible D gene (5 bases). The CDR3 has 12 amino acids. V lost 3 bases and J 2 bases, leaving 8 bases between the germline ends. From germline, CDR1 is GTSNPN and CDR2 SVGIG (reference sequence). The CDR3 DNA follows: TGTGCCTGGAGCGGGGATACCTACGAGCAGTACTTC. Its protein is CAWSGDTYEQYF. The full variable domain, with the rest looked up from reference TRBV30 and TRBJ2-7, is SQTIHQWPATLVQPVGSPLSLECTVEGTSNPNLYWYRQAAGRGLQLLFYSVGIGQISSEVPQNLSASRPQDRQFILSSKKLLLSDSGFYLCAWSGDTYEQYFGPGTRLTVT.

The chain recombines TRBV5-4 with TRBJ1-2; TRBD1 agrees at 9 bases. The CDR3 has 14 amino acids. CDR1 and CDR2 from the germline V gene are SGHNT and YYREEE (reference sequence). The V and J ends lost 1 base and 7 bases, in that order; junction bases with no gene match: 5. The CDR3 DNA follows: TGTGCCAGCAGCTTGAGGACAGGGGAGGTTGGCTACACCTTC. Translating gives CASSLRTGEVGYTF. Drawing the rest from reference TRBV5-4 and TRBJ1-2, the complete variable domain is ETGVTQSPTHLIKTRGQQVTLRCSSQSGHNTVSWYQQALGQGPQFIFQYYREEENGRGNFPPRFSGLQFPNYSSELNVNALELDDSALYLCASSLRTGEVGYTFGSGTRLTVV.

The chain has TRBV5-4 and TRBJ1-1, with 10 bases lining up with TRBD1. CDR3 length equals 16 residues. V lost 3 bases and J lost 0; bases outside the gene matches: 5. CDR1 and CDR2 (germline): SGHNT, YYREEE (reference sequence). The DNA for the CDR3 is TGTGCCAGCAGCTCTGCCGGGACAGGGGTGAACACTGAAGCTTTCTTT. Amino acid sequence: CASSSAGTGVNTEAFF.

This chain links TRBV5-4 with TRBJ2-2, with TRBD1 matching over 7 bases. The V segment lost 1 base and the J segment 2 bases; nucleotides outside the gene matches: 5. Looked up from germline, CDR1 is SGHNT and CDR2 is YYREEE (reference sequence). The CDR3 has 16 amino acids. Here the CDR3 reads CASSLRGTANTGELFF. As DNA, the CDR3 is TGTGCCAGCAGCTTGAGGGGGACAGCTAACACCGGGGAGCTGTTTTTT.

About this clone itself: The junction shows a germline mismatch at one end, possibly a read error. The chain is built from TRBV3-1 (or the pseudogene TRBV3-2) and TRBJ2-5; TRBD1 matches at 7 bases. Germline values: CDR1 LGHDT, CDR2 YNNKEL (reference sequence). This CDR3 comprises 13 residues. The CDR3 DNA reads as TGTGCCAGCAGCAAAGACAGGGTGGAGACCCAGTACTTC. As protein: CASSKDRVETQYF.

This CDR3 is CASRPPGGDDEQYF. The CDR3 DNA reads TGTGCCAGCAGACCTCCGGGGGGTGACGACGAGCAGTACTTC. The chain links TRBV6-2 or TRBV6-3 to TRBJ2-7; 7 bases are shared with TRBD2. This CDR3 has 14 amino acids. V shed 6 bases, J shed 5 bases, and the junction held 10 bases outside the gene matches. Per germline, CDR1 MNHEY and CDR2 SVGEGT.

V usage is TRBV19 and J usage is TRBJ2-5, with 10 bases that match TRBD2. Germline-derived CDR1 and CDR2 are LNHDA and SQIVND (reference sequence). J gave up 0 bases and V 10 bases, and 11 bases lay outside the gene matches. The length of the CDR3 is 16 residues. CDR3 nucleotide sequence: TGTGCCACCAGCCCAACTAGCGGGGTATACCAAGAGACCCAGTACTTC. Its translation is CATSPTSGVYQETQYF. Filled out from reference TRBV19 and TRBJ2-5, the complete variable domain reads DGGITQSPKYLFRKEGQNVTLSCEQNLNHDAMYWYRQDPGQGLRLIYYSQIVNDFQKGDIAEGYSVSREKKESFPLTVTSAQKNPTAFYLCATSPTSGVYQETQYFGPGTRLLVL.

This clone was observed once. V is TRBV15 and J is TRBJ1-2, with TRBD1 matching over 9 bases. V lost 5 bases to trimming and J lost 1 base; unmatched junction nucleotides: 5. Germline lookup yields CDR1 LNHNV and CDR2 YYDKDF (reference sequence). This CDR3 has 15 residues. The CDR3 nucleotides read TGTGCCACCAGCGAATACAGGGGGCTTAACTATGGCTACACCTTC. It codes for CATSEYRGLNYGYTF.

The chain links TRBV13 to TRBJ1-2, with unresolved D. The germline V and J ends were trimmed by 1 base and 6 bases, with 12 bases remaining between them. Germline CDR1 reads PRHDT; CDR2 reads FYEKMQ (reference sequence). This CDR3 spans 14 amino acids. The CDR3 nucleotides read TGTGCCAGCAGCTTAGAACAGTTCCCGAATGGCTACACCTTC. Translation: CASSLEQFPNGYTF. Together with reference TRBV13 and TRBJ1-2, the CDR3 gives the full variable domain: AAGVIQSPRHLIKEKRETATLKCYPIPRHDTVYWYQQGPGQDPQFLISFYEKMQSDKGSIPDRFSAQQFSDYHSELNMSSLELGDSALYFCASSLEQFPNGYTFGSGTRLTVV.

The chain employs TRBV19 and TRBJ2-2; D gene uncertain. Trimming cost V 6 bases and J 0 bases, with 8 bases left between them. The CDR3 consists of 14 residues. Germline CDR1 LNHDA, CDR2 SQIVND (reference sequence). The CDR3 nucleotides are TGTGCCAGTAGAGTAGACACGAACACCGGGGAGCTGTTTTTT. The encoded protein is CASRVDTNTGELFF.

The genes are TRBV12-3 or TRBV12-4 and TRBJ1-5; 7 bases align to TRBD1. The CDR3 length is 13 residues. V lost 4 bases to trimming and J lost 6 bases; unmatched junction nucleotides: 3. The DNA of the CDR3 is TGTGCCAGCAGTTCAGGGGGGACTCAGCCCCAGCATTTT. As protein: CASSSGGTQPQHF.

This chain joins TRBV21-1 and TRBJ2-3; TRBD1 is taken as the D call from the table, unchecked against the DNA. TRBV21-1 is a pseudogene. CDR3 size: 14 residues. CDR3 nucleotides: TGTGCCAGCAGCACCCGGGACAGGGAAGATACGCAGTATTTT. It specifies CASSTRDREDTQYF.

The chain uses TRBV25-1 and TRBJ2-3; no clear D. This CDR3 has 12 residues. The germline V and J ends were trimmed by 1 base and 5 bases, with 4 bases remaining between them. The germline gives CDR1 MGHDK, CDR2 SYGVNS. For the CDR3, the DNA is TGTGCCAGCAGTGAATTCGGAGATACGCAGTATTTT. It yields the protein CASSEFGDTQYF. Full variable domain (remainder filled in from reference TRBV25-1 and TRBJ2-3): EADIYQTPRYLVIGTGKKITLECSQTMGHDKMYWYQQDPGMELHLIHYSYGVNSTEKGDLSSESTVSRIRTEHFPLTLESARPSHTSQYLCASSEFGDTQYFGPGTRLTVL.

The CDR3 loop is CATSRGGTGGPWANVLTF. The CDR3 nucleotides are TGTGCCACCAGCAGAGGGGGGACAGGGGGCCCTTGGGCCAACGTCCTGACTTTC. This chain links TRBV15 with TRBJ2-6, with 12 bases fitting TRBD1. V shed 1 base and J 5 bases; nucleotides not matched to a gene: 6. The CDR3 totals 18 residues. From germline, CDR1 is LNHNV and CDR2 YYDKDF (reference sequence).

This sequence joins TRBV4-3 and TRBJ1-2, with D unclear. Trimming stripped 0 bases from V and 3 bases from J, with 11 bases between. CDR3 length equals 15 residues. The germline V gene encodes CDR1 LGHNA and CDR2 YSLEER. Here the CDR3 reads CASSQESQAHYGYTF. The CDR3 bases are TGCGCCAGCAGCCAAGAGAGCCAGGCCCACTATGGCTACACCTTC.

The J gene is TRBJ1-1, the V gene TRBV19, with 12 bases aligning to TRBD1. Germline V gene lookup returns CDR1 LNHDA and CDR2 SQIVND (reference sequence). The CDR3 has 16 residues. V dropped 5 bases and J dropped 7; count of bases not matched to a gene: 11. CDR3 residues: CASSGHGTGGIGEAFF. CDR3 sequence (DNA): TGTGCCAGTAGTGGCCACGGGACAGGGGGCATCGGTGAAGCTTTCTTT.

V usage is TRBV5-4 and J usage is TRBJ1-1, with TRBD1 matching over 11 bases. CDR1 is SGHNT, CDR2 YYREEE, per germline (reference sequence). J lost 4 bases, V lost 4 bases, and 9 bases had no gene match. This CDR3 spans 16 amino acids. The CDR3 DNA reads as TGTGCCAGCAGCAAATCGCCGGACAGGGGGCGCACTGAAGCTTTCTTT. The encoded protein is CASSKSPDRGRTEAFF.

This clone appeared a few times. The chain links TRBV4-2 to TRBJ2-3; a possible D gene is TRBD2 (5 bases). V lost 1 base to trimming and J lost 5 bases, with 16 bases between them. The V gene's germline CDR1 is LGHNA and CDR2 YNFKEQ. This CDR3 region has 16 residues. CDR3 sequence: CASSQGGPPGVDTQYF. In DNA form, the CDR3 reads TGTGCCAGCAGCCAAGGAGGGCCCCCCGGGGTAGATACGCAGTATTTT.

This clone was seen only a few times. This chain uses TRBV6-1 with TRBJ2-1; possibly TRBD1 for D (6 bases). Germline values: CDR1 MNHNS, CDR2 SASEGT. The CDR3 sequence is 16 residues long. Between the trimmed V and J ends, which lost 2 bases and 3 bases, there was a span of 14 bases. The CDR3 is CASSEIPDSFYNEQFF. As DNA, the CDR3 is TGTGCCAGCAGTGAAATACCGGACAGCTTCTACAATGAGCAGTTCTTC.

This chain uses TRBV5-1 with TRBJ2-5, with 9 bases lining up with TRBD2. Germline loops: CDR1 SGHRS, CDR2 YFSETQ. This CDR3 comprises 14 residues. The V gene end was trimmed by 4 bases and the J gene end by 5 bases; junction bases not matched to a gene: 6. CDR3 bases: TGCGCCAGCAGCCCGCGACTAGCGGTGGAGACCCAGTACTTC. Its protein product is CASSPRLAVETQYF. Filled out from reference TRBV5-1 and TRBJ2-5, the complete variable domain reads KAGVTQTPRYLIKTRGQQVTLSCSPISGHRSVSWYQQTPGQGLQFLFEYFSETQRNKGNFPGRFSGRQFSNSRSEMNVSTLELGDSALYLCASSPRLAVETQYFGPGTRLLVL.

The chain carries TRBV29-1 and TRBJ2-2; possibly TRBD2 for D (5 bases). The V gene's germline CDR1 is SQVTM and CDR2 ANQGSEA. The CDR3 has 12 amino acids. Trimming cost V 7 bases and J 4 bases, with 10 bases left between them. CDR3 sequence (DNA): TGCAGCGCGTTTGAGGGCACCGGGGAGCTGTTTTTT. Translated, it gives CSAFEGTGELFF.

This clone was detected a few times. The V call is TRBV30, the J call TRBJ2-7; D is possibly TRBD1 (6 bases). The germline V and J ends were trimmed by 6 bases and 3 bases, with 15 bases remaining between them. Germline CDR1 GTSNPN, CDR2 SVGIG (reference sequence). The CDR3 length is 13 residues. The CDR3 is CACTGNVVYEQYF. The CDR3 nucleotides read TGTGCCTGTACAGGGAATGTGGTCTACGAGCAGTACTTC.

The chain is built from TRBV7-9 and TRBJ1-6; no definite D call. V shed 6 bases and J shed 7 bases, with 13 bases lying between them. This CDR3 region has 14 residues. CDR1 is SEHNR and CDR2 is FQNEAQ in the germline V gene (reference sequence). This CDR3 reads CASSPLNRNSPLHF. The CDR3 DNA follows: TGTGCCAGCAGTCCACTTAACCGGAATTCACCCCTCCACTTT.